Following are 19 T cell receptor beta chains from one sample sequenced in a study of blood T cell repertoires in COVID-19. Repertoires were generated with immunoSEQ multiplex PCR, while TCRdb's copy carries only in-frame clones and drops some. The table has more than 75,000 clones, roughly four fifths seen once. Sequencing was performed on peripheral blood. The receptor set was obtained from a human donor in a cohort sampled during active COVID-19.

The chain combines TRBV18 with TRBJ2-3; D is uncertain. CDR1 is KGHSH and CDR2 is LQKENI in the germline V gene. V dropped 2 bases and J dropped 2 bases, with 8 bases sitting between them. CDR3 length: 14 amino acids. CDR3 nucleotide sequence: TGTGCCAGCTCACCAGGGCAGGCCACAGATACGCAGTATTTT. Translation: CASSPGQATDTQYF.

The V and J genes are TRBV11-3 and TRBJ1-4; D ambiguous. V was pared by 1 base and J by 7 bases, with 13 bases between. The CDR3 loop spans 15 amino acids. Germline V CDR1 and CDR2: SGHNT, YENEEA. CDR3 in amino acids: CASSLVGRLGEKLFF. The CDR3 DNA sequence: TGTGCCAGCAGCTTAGTCGGCAGGTTGGGTGAAAAACTGTTTTTT. Variable domain in full (rest from reference TRBV11-3 and TRBJ1-4): EAGVVQSPRYKIIEKKQPVAFWCNPISGHNTLYWYLQNLGQGPELLIRYENEEAVDDSQLPKDRFSAERLKGVDSTLKIQPAELGDSAVYLCASSLVGRLGEKLFFGSGTQLSVL.

The J gene is TRBJ1-1, the V gene TRBV28; 8 bases agree with TRBD1. There are 16 residues in the CDR3. Germline-derived CDR1 and CDR2 are MDHEN and SYDVKM. Trimming cost V 2 bases and J 4 bases; bases outside gene matches: 9. The CDR3 bases are TGTGCCAGCAGTTTAGGGACAGGCCAGCGCGGCACTGAAGCTTTCTTT. It yields the protein CASSLGTGQRGTEAFF.

The chain uses TRBV19 and TRBJ2-2, with 10 bases identical to TRBD1. The CDR3 contains 15 residues. V shed 1 base, J shed 5 bases, and the junction held 1 base outside the gene matches. CDR1 LNHDA and CDR2 SQIVND come from the germline V gene (reference sequence). CDR3 in amino acids: CASSIGTGGTGELFF. The CDR3 DNA reads as TGTGCCAGTAGTATAGGGACAGGGGGGACCGGGGAGCTGTTTTTT.

V and J are TRBV14 and TRBJ2-7; 10 bases align to TRBD1. Germline loops: CDR1 SGHDN, CDR2 FVKESK. This CDR3 comprises 16 residues. The junction had 5 bases not matched to a gene; V was cut back by 1 base and J by 2 bases. The CDR3 loop is CASSQGLGTGAYEQYF. As DNA, the CDR3 is TGTGCCAGCAGCCAAGGGCTTGGGACAGGGGCCTACGAGCAGTACTTC.

This chain connects TRBV5-1 to TRBJ1-4; 8 bases fit TRBD1. This CDR3 region has 14 residues. Trimming at V came to 3 bases and at J to 7 bases, leaving 5 bases not matched to a gene. Germline CDR1 reads SGHRS; CDR2 reads YFSETQ. Written as DNA, the CDR3 is TGCGCCAGCAGCTCCGGACAGGGTGGTGAAAAACTGTTTTTT. Residues: CASSSGQGGEKLFF.

The J gene is TRBJ2-3, the V gene TRBV5-1, with D unresolved. V was shortened by 4 bases and J by 8 bases, with 8 bases between the two germline ends. The CDR3 is made up of 11 amino acids. Germline values: CDR1 SGHRS, CDR2 YFSETQ. CDR3 in amino acids: CASSLLGTQYF. The CDR3 region has the DNA TGCGCCAGCAGCCTTCTCGGTACGCAGTATTTT.

In its sample, this clone was seen a few times. The rearrangement uses TRBV5-1 and TRBJ2-3, with 10 bases matching TRBD2. The CDR3 has 15 residues. V was clipped by 5 bases and J by 1 base; unmatched bases: 4. CDR1 is SGHRS, CDR2 YFSETQ, per germline. CDR3 sequence: CASSWLAGGTDTQYF. CDR3 coding DNA: TGCGCCAGCAGTTGGCTAGCGGGGGGCACAGATACGCAGTATTTT.

This sequence joins TRBV7-2 and TRBJ1-6, with D unresolved. Germline values: CDR1 SGHTA, CDR2 FQGNSA. This CDR3 spans 15 amino acids. The ends were cut back, 2 bases at V and 0 bases at J, with 5 bases in the middle. The CDR3 is CASSLSSSYNSPLHF. The CDR3 DNA is TGTGCCAGCAGCTTATCTAGCTCCTATAATTCACCCCTCCACTTT.

The chain links TRBV9 to TRBJ2-7, with 8 bases matching TRBD2. J lost 4 bases, V lost 4 bases, and 7 bases had no gene match. The CDR3 contains 14 residues. Per germline, CDR1 SGDLS and CDR2 YYNGEE. CDR3 sequence reads: CASSPRGGSYEQYF. The CDR3 coding sequence is TGTGCCAGCAGCCCCCGGGGGGGTTCTTACGAGCAGTACTTC.

The chain joins TRBV5-1 to TRBJ2-3; TRBD1 matches at 7 bases. The CDR3 covers 14 residues. The germline gives CDR1 SGHRS, CDR2 YFSETQ. Trimming removed 0 bases from V and 4 bases from J; junction bases left unmatched: 2. The CDR3 spells CASSLGTGADTQYF. The CDR3 coding sequence is TGCGCCAGCAGCTTGGGCACAGGGGCAGATACGCAGTATTTT.

The chain carries TRBV10-3 and TRBJ2-2; maybe TRBD2 (6 bases). The germline gives CDR1 ENHRY, CDR2 SYGVKD. This CDR3 has 13 amino acids. Between the trimmed V and J ends, which lost 6 bases and 5 bases, there was a span of 10 bases. This CDR3 reads CAIRGGSTGELFF. The CDR3 region has the DNA TGTGCCATCAGGGGGGGATCTACCGGGGAGCTGTTTTTT.

V and J are TRBV9 and TRBJ1-2, with D tentatively TRBD1 (5 bases). V lost 3 bases, J lost 0 bases, and 12 bases lay in between. Germline V gives CDR1 SGDLS, CDR2 YYNGEE. This CDR3 has 15 amino acids. The CDR3: CASSATGLSNYGYTF. The CDR3 DNA sequence: TGTGCCAGCAGCGCTACAGGCCTTTCTAACTATGGCTACACCTTC.

This clone was recorded only once. In DNA form, the CDR3 reads TGTGCCAGCAGCTGGAGAAGTGGCTACACCTTC. Protein: CASSWRSGYTF. V is TRBV5-8 and J is TRBJ1-2; D gene uncertain. Trimming took off 3 bases at V and 7 bases at J, with 7 bases between the two ends. CDR3 length: 11 amino acids. Germline V gene lookup returns CDR1 SGHTS and CDR2 YDEGEE.

This clone was seen once. V and J are TRBV5-1 and TRBJ1-4; D might be TRBD1 (6 bases). Looked up from germline, CDR1 is SGHRS and CDR2 is YFSETQ. This CDR3 region has 16 residues. V lost 0 bases to trimming and J lost 3 bases, with 12 bases between them. The CDR3 region has the DNA TGCGCCAGCAGCTTGGGAAGGGCAGGGGCTAATGAAAAACTGTTTTTT. The encoded protein is CASSLGRAGANEKLFF. Using reference TRBV5-1 and TRBJ1-4 for the parts outside the CDR3, the full variable domain is KAGVTQTPRYLIKTRGQQVTLSCSPISGHRSVSWYQQTPGQGLQFLFEYFSETQRNKGNFPGRFSGRQFSNSRSEMNVSTLELGDSALYLCASSLGRAGANEKLFFGSGTQLSVL.

This chain links TRBV12-3 or TRBV12-4 with TRBJ1-1; no clear D. V lost 5 bases, J lost 4 bases, and 11 bases lay in between. The CDR3 runs to 13 residues. The CDR3 nucleotides read TGTGCCAGCAGTAGGGAGGAGTCCACTGAAGCTTTCTTT. This gives the protein CASSREESTEAFF.

The chain employs TRBV6-6 and TRBJ2-3; the D gene is possibly TRBD1 (5 bases). In germline, CDR1 is MNHNY, CDR2 SVGAGI (reference sequence). The length of the CDR3 is 14 residues. V was clipped by 0 bases and J by 8 bases, with 12 bases between them. CDR3 region: CASSYSTRDPTQYF. CDR3 DNA sequence: TGTGCCAGCAGTTACTCGACCAGGGATCCTACGCAGTATTTT.

This clone was detected only a few times. The chain combines TRBV7-9 with TRBJ2-7; 7 nucleotides align to TRBD1. Germline V gives CDR1 SEHNR, CDR2 FQNEAQ (reference sequence). Trimming cost V 4 bases and J 3 bases; bases outside gene matches: 15. There are 17 residues in the CDR3. This CDR3 reads CASSSDTQGERYYEQYF. CDR3 in DNA: TGTGCCAGCAGCTCTGATACCCAGGGGGAAAGGTACTACGAGCAGTACTTC.

V and J are TRBV10-3 and TRBJ1-2; no reliable D call. Germline V lookup: CDR1 ENHRY, CDR2 SYGVKD. V lost 3 bases and J 8 bases, leaving 10 bases between the germline ends. The length of the CDR3 is 12 residues. The DNA for the CDR3 is TGTGCCATCAGTGATCCCCCGGGGGGCTACACCTTC. Amino acid sequence: CAISDPPGGYTF.